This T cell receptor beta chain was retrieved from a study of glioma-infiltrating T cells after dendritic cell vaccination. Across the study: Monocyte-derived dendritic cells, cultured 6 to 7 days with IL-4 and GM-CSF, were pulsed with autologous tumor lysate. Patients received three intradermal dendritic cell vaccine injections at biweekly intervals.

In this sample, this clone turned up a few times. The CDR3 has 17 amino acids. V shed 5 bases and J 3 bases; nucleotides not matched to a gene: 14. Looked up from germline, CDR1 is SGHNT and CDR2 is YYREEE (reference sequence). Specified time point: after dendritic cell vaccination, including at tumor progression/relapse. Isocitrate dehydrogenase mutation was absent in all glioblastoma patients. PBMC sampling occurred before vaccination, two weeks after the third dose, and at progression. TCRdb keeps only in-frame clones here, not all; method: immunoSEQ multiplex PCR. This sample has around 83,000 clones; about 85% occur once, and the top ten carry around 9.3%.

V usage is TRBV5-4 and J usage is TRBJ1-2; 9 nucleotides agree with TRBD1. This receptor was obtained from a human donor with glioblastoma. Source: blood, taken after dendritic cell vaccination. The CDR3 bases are TGTGCCAGCAGTTCTCCCTTGGGACAGGGAGACTACTATGGCTACACCTTC. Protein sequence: CASSSPLGQGDYYGYTF.